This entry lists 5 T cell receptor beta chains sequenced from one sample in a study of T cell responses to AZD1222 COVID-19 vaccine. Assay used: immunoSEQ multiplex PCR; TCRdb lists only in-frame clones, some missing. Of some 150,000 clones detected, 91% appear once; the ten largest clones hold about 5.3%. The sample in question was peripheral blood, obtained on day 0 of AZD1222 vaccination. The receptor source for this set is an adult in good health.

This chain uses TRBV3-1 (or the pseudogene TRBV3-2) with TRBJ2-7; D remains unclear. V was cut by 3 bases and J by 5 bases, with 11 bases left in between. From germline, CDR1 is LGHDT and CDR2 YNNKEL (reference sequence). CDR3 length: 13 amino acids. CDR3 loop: CASSHPPVHEQYF. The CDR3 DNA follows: TGTGCCAGCAGCCATCCACCGGTCCACGAGCAGTACTTC.

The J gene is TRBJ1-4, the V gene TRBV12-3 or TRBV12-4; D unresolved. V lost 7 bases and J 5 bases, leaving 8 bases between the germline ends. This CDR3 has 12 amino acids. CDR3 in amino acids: CASTEGNEKLFF. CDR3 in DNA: TGTGCCAGCACAGAGGGAAATGAAAAACTGTTTTTT.

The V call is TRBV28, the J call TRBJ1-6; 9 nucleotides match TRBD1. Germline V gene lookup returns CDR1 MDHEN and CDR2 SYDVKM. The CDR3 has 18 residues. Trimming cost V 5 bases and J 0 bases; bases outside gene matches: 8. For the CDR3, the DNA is TGTGCCAGCAGTCACGGACAGGGGCCGAGCTCCTATAATTCACCCCTCCACTTT. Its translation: CASSHGQGPSSYNSPLHF.

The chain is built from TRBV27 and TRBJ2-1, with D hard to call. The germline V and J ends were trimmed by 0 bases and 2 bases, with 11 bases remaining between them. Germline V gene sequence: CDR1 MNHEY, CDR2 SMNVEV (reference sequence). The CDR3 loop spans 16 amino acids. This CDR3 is CASSLSSNPTYNEQFF. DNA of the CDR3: TGTGCCAGCAGTTTATCCTCCAACCCCACCTACAATGAGCAGTTCTTC.

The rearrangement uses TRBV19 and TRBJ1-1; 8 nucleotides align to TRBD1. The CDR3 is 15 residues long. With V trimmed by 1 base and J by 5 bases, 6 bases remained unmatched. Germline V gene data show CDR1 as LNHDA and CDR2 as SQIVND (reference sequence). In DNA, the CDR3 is TGTGCCAGTAGTATAGGCGGACAGGGAAATACTGAAGCTTTCTTT. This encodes CASSIGGQGNTEAFF.